The present entry profiles one TCR beta chain with its context. It has no known antigen specificity. There are no base qualities to consult, and no much larger clone falls within one base. Reading from cysteine to phenylalanine, the CDR3 counts 16 amino acids. The read is trimmed to its CDR3 DNA, 48 bases read in frame from base 1. According to the germline V gene (reference sequence), CDR1 reads DFQATT and CDR2 reads SNEGSKA. V lost 0 bases and J lost 3 bases; the stretch between them is 17 bases long. The library was prepared using PCR. The data were produced on an Illumina HiSeq 2500. To reduce PCR and sequencing biases, unique molecular identifiers were built into the TCR beta cDNA libraries. Some 500,000 cDNA molecules were obtained for every 1 to 10 million input T cells, so each molecule roughly corresponded to one T cell. The patient libraries were prepared and sequenced using the same protocol as the earlier healthy control dataset. Samples belonging to the same batch were prepared together, multiplexed and sequenced on a shared HiSeq lane. Processing in the source paper ran as follows. Raw barcoded reads were processed with MIGEC, and single-read molecular identifier groups were discarded before consensus assembly and CDR3 extraction. Clonotype tables were post-analysed with VDJtools, and diversity was normalized by down-sampling all datasets to the smallest sample size. Repertoire overlap clustering matched CDR3 amino acid but not nucleotide sequences to correct batch-related cross-sample contamination. TCRdb applied fastp at Q25 and MiXCR to the public reads, then kept only in-frame beta chains. When rows share a CDR3 protein, they turn into one entry using the most common DNA and genes. The V and J calls and clone size are TCRdb's, not the authors'. The sample table lists more than 450,000 distinct CDR3 sequences, around 36% of them with a count of one. 5% to 6% of the sample is taken by the ten largest.

The data originate from a study of post-analysis software for immune sequencing data (dated by TCRdb to the mid-2010s). About the study as a whole: Disease courses on record covered relapsing-remitting, secondary progressive and progressive-relapsing multiple sclerosis, though some patients had no subtype annotation. Patient repertoires were compared against 10 to 12 previously published healthy control repertoires from donors aged about 6 to 27 years. A subset of samples was prepared in parallel using single-end sample barcoding, then pooled and co-amplified after Illumina adapter ligation.

TCR beta repertoires were profiled from peripheral blood of more than ten young patients with multiple sclerosis to demonstrate the VDJtools post-analysis software. The multiple sclerosis patients were children and adolescents between roughly 6 and 16 years of age. What the authors observed across the whole study: The control group was slightly older than the multiple sclerosis patient group. When samples were clustered directly using the F measure, samples prepared in the same batch co-clustered strongly, which prompted a batch-effect correction. Patients showed significantly higher frequencies than controls for about 5 TRBV segments, among them TRBV5-6, TRBV5-1 and TRBV20-1. Compared with controls, multiple sclerosis patients had significantly lower normalized Chao1 diversity, a finding suggesting substantial peripheral T-cell clonal expansion.

The TCR originated in a girl under 18 with multiple sclerosis. The sequenced material came from blood. The chain was built from TRBV20-1 and TRBJ1-2; the D gene cannot be named for sure. The DNA sequence is given as TGCAGTGCTAGAGATGAGGAGAACCCCCTTGACTATGGCTACACCTTC. This sequence encodes CSARDEENPLDYGYTF.